This TCR beta chain was observed in a study of blood T cell repertoires in COVID-19. This CDR3 spans 15 amino acids. Germline lookup yields CDR1 LGHNT and CDR2 FRNRAP. V shed 6 bases, J shed 3 bases, and the junction held 7 bases outside the gene matches. Measured with immunoSEQ multiplex PCR; TCRdb has only the in-frame clones, and not every one. The sample carries 150,000 to 200,000 clones, 87% recorded once. The chain carries TRBV12-5 and TRBJ2-1; 8 nucleotides match TRBD1. This TCR derives from a woman between 50 and 59 years old with acute or convalescent COVID-19. The sequencing input was peripheral blood. The CDR3: CASGPGQGRYNEQFF. DNA for the CDR3: TGTGCTAGTGGACCCGGACAGGGTCGCTACAATGAGCAGTTCTTC.